Each of the 15 T cell receptor beta chains below was sequenced from the same sample in a study of T cell responses to AZD1222 COVID-19 vaccine. Produced via immunoSEQ multiplex PCR; TCRdb's table is partial and in-frame only. The table lists 250,000 to 300,000 clones, around 93% of them singletons. Here the sequenced sample was peripheral blood, taken 28 days after the second AZD1222 dose. The receptors originated from an adult who received the AZD1222 COVID-19 vaccine.

The rearrangement joins TRBV6-5 to TRBJ1-4; perhaps TRBD1 as D (5 bases). There are 14 residues in the CDR3. Trimming pared 7 bases from V and 7 bases from J, leaving 16 bases between. CDR1 is MNHEY and CDR2 is SVGAGI in the germline V gene. This CDR3 is CASTSGQGREKLFF. DNA of the CDR3: TGTGCCAGCACCTCGGGGCAGGGCCGTGAAAAACTGTTTTTT.

The rearrangement uses TRBV5-6 and TRBJ2-7, with TRBD2 matching over 8 bases. J gave up 6 bases and V 4 bases, and 9 bases lay outside the gene matches. There are 14 residues in the CDR3. CDR1 and CDR2 (germline): SGHDT, YYEEEE. The CDR3 sequence: CASSPAGTRFEQYF. The CDR3 DNA is TGTGCCAGCAGCCCGGCTGGGACTAGATTCGAGCAGTACTTC.

The V and J genes are TRBV28 and TRBJ2-2; 7 positions match TRBD1. CDR1 and CDR2 from the germline V gene are MDHEN and SYDVKM. The trim removed 5 bases at V and 2 bases at J, leaving 5 bases unmatched. This CDR3 is built from 15 residues. CDR3 amino acids: CASSTRQGNTGELFF. CDR3 in DNA: TGTGCCAGCAGTACCCGACAGGGAAACACCGGGGAGCTGTTTTTT. Drawing the rest from reference TRBV28 and TRBJ2-2, the complete variable domain is DVKVTQSSRYLVKRTGEKVFLECVQDMDHENMFWYRQDPGLGLRLIYFSYDVKMKEKGDIPEGYSVSREKKERFSLILESASTNQTSMYLCASSTRQGNTGELFFGEGSRLTVL.

This clone was seen once. The chain joins TRBV24-1 to TRBJ2-2; D possibly corresponds to TRBD2 (5 bases). V lost 8 bases, J lost 7 bases, and 16 bases lay in between. Germline V gene data show CDR1 as KGHDR and CDR2 as SFDVKD. The CDR3 has 14 amino acids. CDR3 loop: CATTGDSGFGELFF. CDR3 nucleotides: TGTGCCACCACCGGGGATTCGGGATTCGGGGAGCTGTTTTTT.

J is TRBJ2-7 and V is TRBV12-3 or TRBV12-4; the D call may be TRBD1 or TRBD2 (5 bases each). V was shortened by 6 bases and J by 1 base, with 10 bases between the two germline ends. This CDR3 is 13 amino acids long. In DNA form, the CDR3 reads TGTGCCAGCAGAGGGGACGCATCCTACGAGCAGTACTTC. Protein sequence: CASRGDASYEQYF.

This clone was detected once. The genes are TRBV21-1 and TRBJ1-5. TRBV21-1 is termed a pseudogene. CDR3 size: 14 residues. CDR3 in amino acids: CASSKGEGGQPQHF. The CDR3 bases are TGTGCCAGCAGCAAAGGAGAGGGCGGTCAGCCCCAGCATTTT.

This sequence joins TRBV28 and TRBJ1-2; TRBD1 matches 12 bases. The CDR3 consists of 18 residues. Trimming cost V 4 bases and J 2 bases; bases outside gene matches: 11. The germline gives CDR1 MDHEN, CDR2 SYDVKM. The CDR3 DNA sequence: TGTGCCAGCAGTTCCCCCCCCGGGACAGGGGGCCCCAACTATGGCTACACCTTC. Translated: CASSSPPGTGGPNYGYTF.

The CDR3 nucleotides read TGTGCCACCAGCAGACCCCCGTGGGGACAGGGGGCCAATCAGCCCCAGCATTTT. Its translation is CATSRPPWGQGANQPQHF. The rearrangement links TRBV15 to TRBJ1-5; 12 bases match TRBD1. The germline gives CDR1 LNHNV, CDR2 YYDKDF (reference sequence). V lost 2 bases and J lost 3; bases outside the gene matches: 8. The CDR3 loop spans 18 amino acids.

The V gene is TRBV27, the J gene TRBJ2-7; D may be TRBD1 or TRBD2 (6 bases each). The CDR3 has 14 amino acids. CDR1 and CDR2 from the germline V gene are MNHEY and SMNVEV (reference sequence). V was shortened by 5 bases and J by 2 bases, with 13 bases between the two germline ends. The CDR3 protein is CASSLSGDTYEQYF. The CDR3 region has the DNA TGTGCCAGCAGTCTCTCGGGGGACACCTACGAGCAGTACTTC.

About this clone itself: Different DNA sequences within this sample yield the same CDR3. This chain joins TRBV20-1 and TRBJ1-2, with unresolved D. Germline lookup yields CDR1 DFQATT and CDR2 SNEGSKA (reference sequence). This CDR3 comprises 10 residues. The DNA of the CDR3 is TGCAGCGCGCGCTCTTATGGCTACACCTTC. Residues: CSARSYGYTF.

This chain uses TRBV5-4 with TRBJ1-2; D remains unclear. CDR3 length equals 13 residues. The germline gives CDR1 SGHNT, CDR2 YYREEE (reference sequence). Between the trimmed V and J ends, which lost 0 bases and 3 bases, there was a span of 6 bases. CDR3 sequence (DNA): TGTGCCAGCAGCTTGGGGGTCCACTATGGCTACACCTTC. Translation gives CASSLGVHYGYTF.

The chain joins TRBV5-1 to TRBJ1-1; possibly TRBD1 for D (5 bases). The CDR3 runs 13 residues. Germline CDR1 and CDR2: SGHRS and YFSETQ. V lost 7 bases to trimming and J lost 4 bases, with 14 bases between them. The CDR3 DNA reads TGCGCCAGCGGCAGCAATGGGGCCACTGAAGCTTTCTTT. Protein: CASGSNGATEAFF.

This clone was found once. J is TRBJ2-3 and V is TRBV10-2; 8 nucleotides align to TRBD1. The CDR3 is 15 residues long. J lost 3 bases, V lost 3 bases, and 5 bases had no gene match. Per germline, CDR1 WSHSY and CDR2 SAAADI. CDR3 residues: CASSDRGRGTDTQYF. The CDR3 DNA follows: TGCGCCAGCAGTGACAGGGGGCGCGGGACAGATACGCAGTATTTT.

The J gene is TRBJ1-5, the V gene TRBV7-2; D remains unclear. V lost 3 bases and J lost 1, with 4 bases in between. The germline gives CDR1 SGHTA, CDR2 FQGNSA. The CDR3 totals 13 residues. CDR3 nucleotides: TGTGCCAGCAGCTTTCAGAGCAATCAGCCCCAGCATTTT. Translated, it gives CASSFQSNQPQHF.

The genes are TRBV6-4 and TRBJ2-3; 11 nucleotides match TRBD2. The CDR3 contains 15 residues. Germline values: CDR1 MRHNA, CDR2 SNTAGT. After removal of 4 bases from V and 4 bases from J, the junction contained 4 bases not matched to a gene. Written as DNA, the CDR3 is TGTGCCAGCAGTGTTAGCGGGGGGGCCGCAGATACGCAGTATTTT. Translated, it gives CASSVSGGAADTQYF.